The 22 T cell receptor beta chains presented below share a single source sample, sequenced in a study of CD8 T cells in ankylosing spondylitis. Broader study findings: A motif in TCR beta, a set of roughly eight highly homologous variants, appeared characteristic of ankylosing spondylitis blood.

For these receptors, no antigen is known. TCRdb ran MiXCR on the 5' RACE reads and lists one entry per CDR3 protein. The table includes over 400,000 distinct CDR3 sequences, 25% to 30% detected once. The sequenced sample consisted of blood, either unsorted or a sorted T cell fraction (not recorded which). These receptors came from a male donor with ankylosing spondylitis.

This clonotype has just a few counts. The chain employs TRBV5-1 and TRBJ2-7; 8 nucleotides line up with TRBD2. CDR3 size: 17 residues. V trimming: 1 base; J trimming: 1 base; junction bases outside the gene matches: 10. The germline V gene has CDR1 SGHRS and CDR2 YFSETQ. The CDR3 DNA is TGCGCCAGCAGCTTGAGAACTAGCGGAAGTGCTTCCTACGAGCAGTACTTC. It is translated as CASSLRTSGSASYEQYF.

This clonotype was detected once. The chain employs TRBV4-2 and TRBJ2-3; no clear D gene. Germline-derived CDR1 and CDR2 are LGHNA and YNFKEQ. The CDR3 has 15 amino acids. V was cut by 2 bases and J by 7 bases, with 16 bases left in between. The CDR3 DNA reads TGTGCCAGCAGCCAACTTTCTCCACTGAGAAATACGCAGTATTTT. It codes for CASSQLSPLRNTQYF.

This clonotype was seen a few times. The rearrangement joins TRBV20-1 to TRBJ2-1; 10 nucleotides line up with TRBD2. V was clipped by 3 bases and J by 0 bases; unmatched bases: 8. In germline, CDR1 is DFQATT, CDR2 SNEGSKA (reference sequence). The CDR3 covers 17 residues. DNA for the CDR3: TGCAGTGCTAGTATAGCGGGAGGCTTGGTCTCCTACAATGAGCAGTTCTTC. It encodes CSASIAGGLVSYNEQFF.

The rearrangement joins TRBV5-1 to TRBJ2-5; 8 bases line up with TRBD2. The CDR3 totals 15 residues. Germline values: CDR1 SGHRS, CDR2 YFSETQ. V gave up 0 bases and J gave up 5 bases; unmatched junction bases: 6. The CDR3 DNA sequence: TGCGCCAGCAGCTTGGTTGGTAGCGGGATGGAGACCCAGTACTTC. Its translation: CASSLVGSGMETQYF.

This clonotype was counted between two and nine times. The CDR3 nucleotides read TGCGCCAGCAGCTTGAGCGACGTTACAGATACGCAGTATTTT. Translating gives CASSLSDVTDTQYF. The V gene is TRBV5-1, the J gene TRBJ2-3, with no clear D. Trimming took off 1 base at V and 3 bases at J, with 9 bases between the two ends. The CDR3 loop spans 14 amino acids. CDR1 and CDR2 from the germline V gene are SGHRS and YFSETQ. The whole variable domain, filled in from reference TRBV5-1 and TRBJ2-3, reads KAGVTQTPRYLIKTRGQQVTLSCSPISGHRSVSWYQQTPGQGLQFLFEYFSETQRNKGNFPGRFSGRQFSNSRSEMNVSTLELGDSALYLCASSLSDVTDTQYFGPGTRLTVL.

This clonotype was observed a few times. The chain joins TRBV20-1 to TRBJ2-3, with D uncertain. This CDR3 has 14 amino acids. The V end was cut by 5 bases, the J end by 3 bases, with 15 bases between. Per the germline V gene, CDR1 is DFQATT and CDR2 is SNEGSKA (reference sequence). The CDR3 region is CSAVSQPLTDTQYF. The CDR3 DNA follows: TGCAGTGCTGTGTCCCAACCACTTACAGATACGCAGTATTTT.

On this clonotype itself: Relative to the germline gene, one junction end is altered; a read error may explain this. The V call is TRBV7-2, the J call TRBJ1-1; D is uncertain. CDR3 length equals 13 residues. Germline CDR1 is SGHTA and CDR2 is FQGNSA. CDR3 nucleotides: TGTGCCAGCAACTTACAAATTAACACTGAAGCTTTCTTT. Residues: CASNLQINTEAFF.

This clonotype was recorded a few times. The V and J genes are TRBV7-6 and TRBJ1-5; D possibly corresponds to TRBD1 (5 bases). Germline CDR1 SGHVS, CDR2 FNYEAQ. Trimming took 0 bases from V and 11 from J, leaving 11 bases between them. This CDR3 region has 13 residues. The CDR3 nucleotides are TGTGCCAGCAGCTTAGCGAACGGGGCGGCCCAGCATTTT. Translated, it gives CASSLANGAAQHF.

This clonotype was seen only a few times. The chain joins TRBV7-9 to TRBJ2-3; D is unresolved. V lost 5 bases to trimming and J lost 4 bases, with 10 bases between them. The CDR3 sequence is 13 residues long. Germline V gene sequence: CDR1 SEHNR, CDR2 FQNEAQ (reference sequence). CDR3 amino acids: CASSPLRSDTQYF. The DNA of the CDR3 is TGTGCCAGCAGCCCACTAAGGTCAGATACGCAGTATTTT.

V is TRBV20-1 and J is TRBJ1-4, with D perhaps TRBD1 (6 bases). This CDR3 has 14 amino acids. Looked up from germline, CDR1 is DFQATT and CDR2 is SNEGSKA (reference sequence). Trimming cost V 5 bases and J 8 bases, with 18 bases left between them. The CDR3 region has the DNA TGCAGTGCTGATACAGGGTTCTCCCGAGAAAAACTGTTTTTT. This gives the protein CSADTGFSREKLFF.

The chain has TRBV5-4 and TRBJ1-1; 7 bases are shared with TRBD1. Germline assignment: CDR1 SGHNT and CDR2 YYREEE (reference sequence). The CDR3 runs 15 residues. V was clipped by 3 bases and J by 4 bases; unmatched bases: 9. CDR3 amino acids: CASSSTGEGLTEAFF. CDR3 DNA sequence: TGTGCCAGCAGCTCTACAGGGGAAGGGCTCACTGAAGCTTTCTTT.

This clonotype occurred a few times. This chain uses TRBV5-1 with TRBJ2-1, with 8 bases that match TRBD1. This CDR3 comprises 16 residues. CDR1 is SGHRS, CDR2 YFSETQ, per germline. The ends lost 4 bases at V and 4 bases at J; junction bases unmatched: 10. The CDR3 loop reads CASSGPGTGEYNEQFF. The CDR3 DNA is TGCGCCAGCAGCGGACCCGGGACAGGAGAATACAATGAGCAGTTCTTC.

This clonotype has more than one count but fewer than ten. This chain connects TRBV5-1 to TRBJ1-2, with a tentative D call TRBD1 (5 bases). Deletions cut 7 bases from V and 0 bases from J, with 19 bases between. The germline V gene encodes CDR1 SGHRS and CDR2 YFSETQ. The length of the CDR3 is 16 residues. In DNA, the CDR3 is TGCGCCAGCGCCCAAGGAGACAGACTGACTAACTATGGCTACACCTTC. Translation gives CASAQGDRLTNYGYTF.

This clonotype was seen more than once but under ten times. V and J are TRBV2 and TRBJ1-2, with D maybe TRBD1 (6 bases). The germline V gene has CDR1 SNHLY and CDR2 FYNNEI. Deletions cut 5 bases from V and 4 bases from J, with 17 bases between. The CDR3 runs 15 residues. The CDR3 coding sequence is TGTGCCAGCAGTCTACGGACAGAATCTCCCTATGGCTACACCTTC. Translated, it gives CASSLRTESPYGYTF.

The sample holds a few counts of this clonotype. The rearrangement links TRBV3-1 to TRBJ2-1; unclear D gene. CDR1 is LGHDT, CDR2 YNNKEL, per germline (reference sequence). The CDR3 length is 12 residues. Trimming removed 4 bases from V and 7 bases from J, with 8 bases in between. The CDR3 bases are TGTGCCAGCAGCCTAATGCGGAATGAGCAGTTCTTC. Translation: CASSLMRNEQFF.

This clonotype came up a few times. The chain combines TRBV5-1 with TRBJ1-2; TRBD1 is a possible D gene (5 bases). The CDR3 is 14 amino acids. Looked up from germline, CDR1 is SGHRS and CDR2 is YFSETQ. V was cut by 4 bases and J by 3 bases, with 13 bases left in between. DNA of the CDR3: TGCGCCAGCAGCCCCCAGGGAACAGACTATGGCTACACCTTC. It codes for CASSPQGTDYGYTF.

This clonotype was recorded a few times. The V and J genes are TRBV7-8 and TRBJ1-1; a weak D match, TRBD1 (5 bases). The germline V gene encodes CDR1 SGHVS and CDR2 FQNEAQ. The CDR3 consists of 13 residues. The germline V and J ends were trimmed by 1 base and 7 bases, with 10 bases remaining between them. CDR3 loop: CASSLGGQGEAFF. DNA for the CDR3: TGTGCCAGCAGCTTAGGGGGCCAGGGTGAAGCTTTCTTT.

This clonotype was observed a few times. This sequence joins TRBV5-1 and TRBJ2-3; either TRBD1 or TRBD2 may supply D (5 bases each). This CDR3 has 16 residues. V lost 1 base, J lost 2 bases, and 14 bases lay in between. Germline V lookup: CDR1 SGHRS, CDR2 YFSETQ. In DNA form, the CDR3 reads TGCGCCAGCAGCTTGTTGCCACTAGGGACCACAGATACGCAGTATTTT. It is translated as CASSLLPLGTTDTQYF. Complete variable domain (other parts from reference TRBV5-1 and TRBJ2-3): KAGVTQTPRYLIKTRGQQVTLSCSPISGHRSVSWYQQTPGQGLQFLFEYFSETQRNKGNFPGRFSGRQFSNSRSEMNVSTLELGDSALYLCASSLLPLGTTDTQYFGPGTRLTVL.

This chain links TRBV29-1 with TRBJ2-1, with D possibly being TRBD2 (6 bases). V shed 3 bases and J shed 8 bases, with 11 bases lying between them. Germline-derived CDR1 and CDR2 are SQVTM and ANQGSEA. This CDR3 has 12 amino acids. CDR3 residues: CSVERGLDEQFF. The DNA for the CDR3 is TGCAGCGTTGAGCGGGGTCTAGATGAGCAGTTCTTC.

The gene calls are TRBV11-2 and TRBJ2-1, with TRBD2 as a possible D gene (5 bases). This CDR3 is built from 12 residues. The V end lost 0 bases, the J end lost 10 bases, and 7 bases lay between the germline ends. Germline values: CDR1 SGHAT, CDR2 FQNNGV. CDR3 in DNA: TGTGCCAGCAGCTTAGATCAGCGGGAGCAGTTCTTC. It translates to CASSLDQREQFF. The whole variable domain, remainder taken from reference TRBV11-2 and TRBJ2-1, is EAGVAQSPRYKIIEKRQSVAFWCNPISGHATLYWYQQILGQGPKLLIQFQNNGVVDDSQLPKDRFSAERLKGVDSTLKIQPAKLEDSAVYLCASSLDQREQFFGPGTRLTVL.

The genes are TRBV12-3 or TRBV12-4 and TRBJ2-1; 8 bases line up with TRBD2. The length of the CDR3 is 15 residues. V lost 3 bases and J lost 8; bases outside the gene matches: 9. Here the CDR3 reads CASSFQAGVNDEQFF. CDR3 in DNA: TGTGCCAGCAGTTTTCAAGCGGGAGTTAACGATGAGCAGTTCTTC.

This clonotype was counted between two and nine times. The chain has TRBV12-3 or TRBV12-4 and TRBJ2-5, with TRBD1 identical over 10 bases. With 2 bases clipped from V and 5 bases from J, the junction kept 8 bases outside the gene matches. The length of the CDR3 is 16 residues. The CDR3 protein is CASSLSGTGAMETQYF. The CDR3 DNA reads as TGTGCCAGCAGTTTATCTGGGACAGGGGCAATGGAGACCCAGTACTTC.